This T cell receptor beta chain was found in a study of blood T cells in healthy people across ages. Regarding the study as a whole: Those diversity estimates obtained from one million T cells were thought to be underestimates.

Alongside a J-beta primer mix, a sample-barcoded 5' primer served in a second PCR lasting 7 to 11 cycles. From the 5' RACE reads, TCRdb called clonotypes with MiXCR, one entry per CDR3 protein. The sample consists of about 2 million distinct CDR3 sequences, roughly 50% of them appearing once. V shed 6 bases, J shed 1 base, and the junction held 8 bases outside the gene matches. The CDR3 totals 15 residues. This clonotype was picked up a small number of times. The antigen is unknown. This chain joins TRBV12-3 or TRBV12-4 and TRBJ2-5, with 7 bases identical to TRBD1. The sequenced sample was blood. The clonotype was recovered from a woman in her forties in good health. The CDR3 DNA reads TGTGCCAGCAGAGTTTACGGGACAGTCCAAGAGACCCAGTACTTC. It yields the protein CASRVYGTVQETQYF.